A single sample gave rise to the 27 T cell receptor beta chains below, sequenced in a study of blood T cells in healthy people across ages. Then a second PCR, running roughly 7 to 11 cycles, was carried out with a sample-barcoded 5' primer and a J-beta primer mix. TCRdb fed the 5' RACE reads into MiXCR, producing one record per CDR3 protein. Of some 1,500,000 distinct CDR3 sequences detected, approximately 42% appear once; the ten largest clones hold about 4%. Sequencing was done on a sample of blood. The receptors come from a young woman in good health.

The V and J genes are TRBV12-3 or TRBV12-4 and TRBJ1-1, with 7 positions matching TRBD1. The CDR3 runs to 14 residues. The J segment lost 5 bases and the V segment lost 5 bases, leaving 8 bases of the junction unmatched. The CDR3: CASSGTALLTEAFF. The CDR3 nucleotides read TGTGCCAGCAGTGGGACAGCCCTTTTGACTGAAGCTTTCTTT.

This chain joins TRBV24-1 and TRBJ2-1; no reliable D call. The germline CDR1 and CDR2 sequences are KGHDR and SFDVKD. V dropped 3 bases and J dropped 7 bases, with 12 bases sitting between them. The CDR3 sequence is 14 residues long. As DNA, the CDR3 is TGTGCCACCAGTGATGAGAGAATCGGGAATGAGCAGTTCTTC. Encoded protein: CATSDERIGNEQFF.

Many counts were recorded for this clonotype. In DNA form, the CDR3 reads TGCAGCGTCGACAGGGGTAAAAGAGAGACCCAGTACTTC. It codes for CSVDRGKRETQYF. The rearrangement links TRBV29-1 to TRBJ2-5; 8 nucleotides align to TRBD1. Germline trimming cut 6 bases from V and 4 bases from J; bases unmatched to any gene: 7. Germline V lookup: CDR1 SQVTM, CDR2 ANQGSEA. The CDR3 spans 13 residues.

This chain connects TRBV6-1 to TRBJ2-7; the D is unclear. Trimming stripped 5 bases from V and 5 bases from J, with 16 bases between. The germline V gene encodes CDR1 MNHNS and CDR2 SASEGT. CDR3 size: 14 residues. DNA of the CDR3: TGTGCCAGCAGTCTACGGCCTGACAAGCACGAGCAGTACTTC. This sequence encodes CASSLRPDKHEQYF.

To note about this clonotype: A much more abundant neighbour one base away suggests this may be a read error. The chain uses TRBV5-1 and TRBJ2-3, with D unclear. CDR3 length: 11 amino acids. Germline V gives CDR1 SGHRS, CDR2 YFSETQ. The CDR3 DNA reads TGCGCCAGCAGCTTGGACGATACGCTGTATTTT. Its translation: CASSLDDTLYF.

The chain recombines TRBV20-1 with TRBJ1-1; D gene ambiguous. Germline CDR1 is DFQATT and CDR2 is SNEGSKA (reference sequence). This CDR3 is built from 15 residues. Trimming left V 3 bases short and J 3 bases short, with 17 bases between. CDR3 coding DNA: TGCAGTGCTAGTACGGCAGGCCTTGCGGACACTGAAGCTTTCTTT. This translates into CSASTAGLADTEAFF.

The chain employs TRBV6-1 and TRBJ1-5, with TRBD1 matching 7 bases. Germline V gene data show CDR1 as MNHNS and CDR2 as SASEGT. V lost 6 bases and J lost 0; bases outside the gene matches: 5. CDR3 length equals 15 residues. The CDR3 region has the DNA TGTGCCAGCAGAACCGGGACAGATAGCAATCAGCCCCAGCATTTT. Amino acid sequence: CASRTGTDSNQPQHF.

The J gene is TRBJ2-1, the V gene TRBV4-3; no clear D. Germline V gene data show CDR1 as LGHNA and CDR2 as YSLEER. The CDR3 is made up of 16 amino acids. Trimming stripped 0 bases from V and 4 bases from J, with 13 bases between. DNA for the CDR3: TGCGCCAGCAGCCAAGATCTTCTCTACCCGTACAATGAGCAGTTCTTC. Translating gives CASSQDLLYPYNEQFF.

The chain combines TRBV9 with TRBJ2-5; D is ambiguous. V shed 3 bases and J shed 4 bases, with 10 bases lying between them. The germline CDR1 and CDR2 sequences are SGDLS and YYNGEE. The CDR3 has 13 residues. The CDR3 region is CASSGGRRETQYF. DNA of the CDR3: TGTGCCAGCAGCGGTGGCAGGAGAGAGACCCAGTACTTC.

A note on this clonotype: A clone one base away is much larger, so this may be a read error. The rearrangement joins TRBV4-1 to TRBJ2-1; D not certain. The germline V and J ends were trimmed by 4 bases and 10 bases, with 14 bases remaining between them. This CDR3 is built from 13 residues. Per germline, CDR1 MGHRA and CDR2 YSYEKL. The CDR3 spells CASSPRTEYEQFF. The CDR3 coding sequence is TGCGCCAGCAGCCCCCGGACGGAATACGAGCAGTTCTTC.

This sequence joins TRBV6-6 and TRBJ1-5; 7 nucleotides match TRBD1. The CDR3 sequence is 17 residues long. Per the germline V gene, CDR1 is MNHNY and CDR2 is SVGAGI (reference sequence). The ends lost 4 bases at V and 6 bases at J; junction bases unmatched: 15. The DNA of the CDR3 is TGTGCCAGCAGTTTTTCCCCGAAGGGGGCGAGAGGTCAGCCCCAGCATTTT. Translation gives CASSFSPKGARGQPQHF.

CDR3 residues: CASSSSGHYQPQHF. CDR3 nucleotide sequence: TGTGCCAGCAGTAGTTCGGGACACTATCAGCCCCAGCATTTT. V and J are TRBV7-9 and TRBJ1-5; possible D gene TRBD1, 6 bases. The CDR3 contains 14 residues. V lost 6 bases, J lost 5 bases, and 14 bases lay in between. In germline, CDR1 is SEHNR, CDR2 FQNEAQ (reference sequence). Variable domain in full (rest from reference TRBV7-9 and TRBJ1-5): DTGVSQNPRHKITKRGQNVTFRCDPISEHNRLYWYRQTLGQGPEFLTYFQNEAQLEKSRLLSDRFSAERPKGSFSTLEIQRTEQGDSAMYLCASSSSGHYQPQHFGDGTRLSIL.

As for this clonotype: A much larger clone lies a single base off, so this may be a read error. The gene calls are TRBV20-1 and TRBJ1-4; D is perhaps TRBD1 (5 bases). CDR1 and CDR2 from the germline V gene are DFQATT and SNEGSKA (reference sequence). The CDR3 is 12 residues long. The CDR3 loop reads CSASVGHEKLLF. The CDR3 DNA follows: TGCAGTGCTTCAGTTGGACATGAAAAACTGCTTTTT.

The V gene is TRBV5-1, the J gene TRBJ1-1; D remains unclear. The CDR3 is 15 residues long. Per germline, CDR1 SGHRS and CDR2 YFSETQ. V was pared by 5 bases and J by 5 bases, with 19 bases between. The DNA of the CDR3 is TGCGCCAGCAGTGAGAGGGTTGGGTTTGTGACTGAAGCTTTCTTT. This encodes CASSERVGFVTEAFF.

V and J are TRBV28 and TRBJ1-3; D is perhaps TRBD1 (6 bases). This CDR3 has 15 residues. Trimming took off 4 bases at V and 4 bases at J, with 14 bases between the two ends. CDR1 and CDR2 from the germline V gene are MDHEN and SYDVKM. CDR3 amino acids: CASSSPRGQGNTIYF. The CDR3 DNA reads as TGTGCCAGCAGTTCACCACGGGGGCAAGGAAACACCATATATTTT.

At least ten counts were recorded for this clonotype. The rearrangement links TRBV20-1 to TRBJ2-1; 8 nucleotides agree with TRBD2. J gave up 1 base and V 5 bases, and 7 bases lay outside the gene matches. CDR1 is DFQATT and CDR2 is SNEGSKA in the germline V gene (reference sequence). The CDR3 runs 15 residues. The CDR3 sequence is CSAWTSRLSYNEQFF. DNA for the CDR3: TGCAGTGCTTGGACTAGCCGATTATCCTACAATGAGCAGTTCTTC.

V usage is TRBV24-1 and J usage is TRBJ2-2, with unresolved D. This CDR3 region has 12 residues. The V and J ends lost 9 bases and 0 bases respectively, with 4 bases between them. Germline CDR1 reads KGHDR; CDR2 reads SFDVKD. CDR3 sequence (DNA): TGTGCCACCGCTACGAACACCGGGGAGCTGTTTTTT. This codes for CATATNTGELFF.

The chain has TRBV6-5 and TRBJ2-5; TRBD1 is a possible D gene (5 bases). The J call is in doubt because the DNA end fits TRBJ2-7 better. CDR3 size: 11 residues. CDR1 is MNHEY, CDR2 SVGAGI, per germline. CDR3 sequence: CASSTGHEQYF. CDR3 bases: TGTGCCAGCAGTACAGGCCACGAGCAGTACTTC.

The CDR3 is CSARDWRLASSYNEQFF. The CDR3 DNA sequence: TGCAGTGCTAGAGATTGGAGACTAGCGAGCTCCTACAATGAGCAGTTCTTC. This rearrangement joins TRBV20-1 to TRBJ2-1, with 8 bases lining up with TRBD2. The germline CDR1 and CDR2 sequences are DFQATT and SNEGSKA (reference sequence). CDR3 size: 17 residues. Trimming took 0 bases from V and 0 from J; bases not matched to a gene: 7.

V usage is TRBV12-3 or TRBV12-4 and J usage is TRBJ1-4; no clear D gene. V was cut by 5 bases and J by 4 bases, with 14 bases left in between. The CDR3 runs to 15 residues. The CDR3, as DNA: TGTGCCAGCAGTGCCCGACGGTTTGATAATGAAAAACTGTTTTTT. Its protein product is CASSARRFDNEKLFF.

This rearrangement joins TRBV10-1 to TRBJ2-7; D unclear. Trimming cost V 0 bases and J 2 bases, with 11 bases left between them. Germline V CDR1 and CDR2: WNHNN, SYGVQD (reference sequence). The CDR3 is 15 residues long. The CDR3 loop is CASSESMATAYEQYF. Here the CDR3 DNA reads TGCGCCAGCAGTGAGTCTATGGCTACAGCCTACGAGCAGTACTTC.

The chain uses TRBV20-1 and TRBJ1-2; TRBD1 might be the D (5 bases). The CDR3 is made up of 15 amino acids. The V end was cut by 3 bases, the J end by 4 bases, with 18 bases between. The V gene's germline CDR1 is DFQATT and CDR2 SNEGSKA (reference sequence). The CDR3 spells CSASIPGTYGYGYTF. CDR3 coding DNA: TGCAGTGCTAGTATCCCAGGGACTTATGGCTATGGCTACACCTTC.

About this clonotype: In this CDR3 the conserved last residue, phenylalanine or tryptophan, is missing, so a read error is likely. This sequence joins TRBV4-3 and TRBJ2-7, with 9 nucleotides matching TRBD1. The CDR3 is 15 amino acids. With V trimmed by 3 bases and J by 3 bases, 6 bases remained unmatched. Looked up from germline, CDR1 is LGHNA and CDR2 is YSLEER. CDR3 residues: CASSQTGGGGYEQYL. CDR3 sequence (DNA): TGCGCCAGCAGCCAGACAGGGGGAGGTGGCTACGAGCAGTACTTA.

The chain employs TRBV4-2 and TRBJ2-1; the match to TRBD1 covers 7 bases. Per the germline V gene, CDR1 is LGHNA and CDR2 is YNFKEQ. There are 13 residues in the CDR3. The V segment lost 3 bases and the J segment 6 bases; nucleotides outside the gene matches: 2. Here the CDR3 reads CASSQSGGNEQFF. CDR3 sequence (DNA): TGTGCCAGCAGCCAGTCAGGGGGCAATGAGCAGTTCTTC.

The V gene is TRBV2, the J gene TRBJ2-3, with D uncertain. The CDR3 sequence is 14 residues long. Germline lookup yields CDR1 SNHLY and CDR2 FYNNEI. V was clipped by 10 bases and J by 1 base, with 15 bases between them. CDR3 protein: CAIHDIHRTDTQYF. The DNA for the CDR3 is TGTGCCATCCACGACATCCATCGCACAGATACGCAGTATTTT.

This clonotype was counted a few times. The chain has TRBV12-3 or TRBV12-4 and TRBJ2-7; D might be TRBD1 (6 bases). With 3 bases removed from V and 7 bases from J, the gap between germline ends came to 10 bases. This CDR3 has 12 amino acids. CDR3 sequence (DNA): TGTGCCAGCAGTTTTTCCAGGGGAGAGCAGTACTTC. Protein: CASSFSRGEQYF.

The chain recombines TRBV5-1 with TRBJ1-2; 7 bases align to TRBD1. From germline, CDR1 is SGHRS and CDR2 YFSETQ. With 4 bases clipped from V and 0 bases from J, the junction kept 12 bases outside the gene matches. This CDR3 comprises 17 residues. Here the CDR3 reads CASSQPPGQRSNYGYTF. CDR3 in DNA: TGCGCCAGCAGCCAACCACCGGGACAGAGATCTAACTATGGCTACACCTTC.